This T cell receptor (beta chain) appears in the sequencing data of a study of cytomegalovirus exposure and HLA in healthy donors. Whole-study context: The study placed 70% to 85% of its 350 to 400 genotyped donors in the Caucasian-associated ancestry cluster.

Regarding the study as a whole: The study put 150 to 200 TCR beta chains on its list as cytomegalovirus-associated. In a later analysis, TCR association rates varied by HLA locus: DRB1 most, HLA-C fewest.

To note about this clone: Its antigen is currently unknown.

V gave up 3 bases and J gave up 3 bases; unmatched junction bases: 0. The germline gives CDR1 LNHDA, CDR2 SQIVND (reference sequence). The CDR3 is 13 amino acids. PCR used 60 Vbeta primers and 13 Jbeta primers. Here immunoSEQ multiplex PCR was the method, and the copy in TCRdb shows in-frame clones only, minus some. The sample shows about 150,000 clones, more than 60% of them seen only once. The V gene is TRBV19, the J gene TRBJ2-7, with TRBD1 identical over 9 bases. The clonotype comes from a woman between 40 and 55 years old in good health and CMV-seronegative. The sequencing sample was made of PBMCs. The CDR3 DNA sequence: TGTGCCAGTAGTATGACAGGGGGCTACGAGCAGTACTTC. Translation: CASSMTGGYEQYF.